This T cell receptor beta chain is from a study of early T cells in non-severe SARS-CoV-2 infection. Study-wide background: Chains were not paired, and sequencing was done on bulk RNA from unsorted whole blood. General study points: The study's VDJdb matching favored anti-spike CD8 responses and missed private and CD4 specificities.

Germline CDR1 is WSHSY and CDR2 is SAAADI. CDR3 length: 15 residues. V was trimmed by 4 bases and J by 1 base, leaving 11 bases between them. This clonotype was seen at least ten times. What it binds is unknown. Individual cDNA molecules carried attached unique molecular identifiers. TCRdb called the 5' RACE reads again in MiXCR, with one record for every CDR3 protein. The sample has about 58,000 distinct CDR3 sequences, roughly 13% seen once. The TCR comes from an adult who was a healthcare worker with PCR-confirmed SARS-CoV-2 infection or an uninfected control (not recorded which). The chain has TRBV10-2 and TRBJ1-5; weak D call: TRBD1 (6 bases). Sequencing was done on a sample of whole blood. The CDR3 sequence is CASSGIQGSNQPQHF. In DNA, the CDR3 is TGCGCCAGCAGTGGTATTCAGGGGAGCAATCAGCCCCAGCATTTT.